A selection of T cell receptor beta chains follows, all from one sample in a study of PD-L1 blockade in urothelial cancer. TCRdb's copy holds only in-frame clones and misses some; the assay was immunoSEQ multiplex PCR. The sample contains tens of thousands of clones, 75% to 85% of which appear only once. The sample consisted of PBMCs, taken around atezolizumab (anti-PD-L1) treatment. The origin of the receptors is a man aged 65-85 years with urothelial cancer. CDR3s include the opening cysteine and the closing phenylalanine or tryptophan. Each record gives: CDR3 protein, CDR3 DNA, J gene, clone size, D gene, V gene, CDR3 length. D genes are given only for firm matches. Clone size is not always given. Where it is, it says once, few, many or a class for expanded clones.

CDR3: CASTSPFGNEAFF
DNA: TGTGCCAGCACCTCCCCCTTCGGGAACGAAGCTTTCTTT
J: TRBJ1-1
size: medium-sized
D: -
V: TRBV6-1
length: 13

CDR3: CATSRVAGVGTDTQYF
DNA: TGTGCCACCAGCAGGGTAGCGGGGGTGGGCACAGATACGCAGTATTTT
J: TRBJ2-3
size: -
D: TRBD2
V: TRBV15
length: 16

CDR3: CASSLFEGAGLSYEQYF
DNA: TGTGCCAGCAGCTTATTTGAAGGCGCAGGTCTTTCCTACGAGCAGTACTTC
J: TRBJ2-7
size: -
D: -
V: TRBV5-8
length: 17

CDR3: CASSEGAGGWNEQFF
DNA: TGTGCCAGCAGTGAAGGTGCGGGAGGATGGAATGAGCAGTTCTTC
J: TRBJ2-1
size: -
D: TRBD2
V: TRBV6-1
length: 15

CDR3: CASSHGGTGELFF
DNA: TGCGCCAGCAGCCACGGGGGCACCGGGGAGCTGTTTTTT
J: TRBJ2-2
size: -
D: -
V: TRBV4-1
length: 13

CDR3: CASSSGTGGKLFF
DNA: TGTGCCAGCAGTTCCGGGACAGGGGGAAAACTGTTTTTT
J: TRBJ1-4
size: -
D: TRBD1
V: TRBV6-5
length: 13

CDR3: CASSAPLAGGTDTQYF
DNA: TGTGCCAGTAGTGCCCCGCTAGCGGGAGGCACAGATACGCAGTATTTT
J: TRBJ2-3
size: -
D: TRBD2
V: TRBV19
length: 16

CDR3: CASSQGYEVEQYF
DNA: TGTGCCAGCAGCCAGGGGTACGAGGTCGAGCAGTACTTC
J: TRBJ2-7
size: -
D: -
V: TRBV28
length: 13

CDR3: CASSLGTGVYEQYF
DNA: TGTGCCAGCAGTCTTGGGACAGGGGTCTACGAGCAGTACTTC
J: TRBJ2-7
size: few
D: TRBD1
V: TRBV6-1
length: 14

CDR3: CASTGTGDYEQYF
DNA: TGTGCCAGCACCGGGACAGGGGACTACGAGCAGTACTTC
J: TRBJ2-7
size: -
D: TRBD1
V: TRBV13
length: 13

CDR3: CASSFAAGRETQYF
DNA: TGTGCCAGCAGCTTCGCGGCGGGAAGGGAGACCCAGTACTTC
J: TRBJ2-5
size: few
D: -
V: TRBV11-3
length: 14

CDR3: CASSLSAGAIDEQFF
DNA: TGTGCCAGCAGCTTATCAGCGGGAGCCATTGATGAGCAGTTCTTC
J: TRBJ2-1
size: -
D: TRBD2
V: TRBV11-3
length: 15

CDR3: CASSLAPGLEFEQYF
DNA: TGTGCCAGCAGCTTAGCCCCGGGACTAGAATTCGAGCAGTACTTC
J: TRBJ2-7
size: -
D: TRBD2
V: TRBV7-2
length: 15

CDR3: CASRDRAETEAFF
DNA: TGTGCCAGCAGAGATCGTGCGGAGACTGAAGCTTTCTTT
J: TRBJ1-1
size: -
D: -
V: TRBV2
length: 13

CDR3: CASSLARSQYF
DNA: TGTGCCAGCAGTTTAGCACGGTCCCAGTACTTC
J: TRBJ2-5
size: -
D: -
V: TRBV28
length: 11